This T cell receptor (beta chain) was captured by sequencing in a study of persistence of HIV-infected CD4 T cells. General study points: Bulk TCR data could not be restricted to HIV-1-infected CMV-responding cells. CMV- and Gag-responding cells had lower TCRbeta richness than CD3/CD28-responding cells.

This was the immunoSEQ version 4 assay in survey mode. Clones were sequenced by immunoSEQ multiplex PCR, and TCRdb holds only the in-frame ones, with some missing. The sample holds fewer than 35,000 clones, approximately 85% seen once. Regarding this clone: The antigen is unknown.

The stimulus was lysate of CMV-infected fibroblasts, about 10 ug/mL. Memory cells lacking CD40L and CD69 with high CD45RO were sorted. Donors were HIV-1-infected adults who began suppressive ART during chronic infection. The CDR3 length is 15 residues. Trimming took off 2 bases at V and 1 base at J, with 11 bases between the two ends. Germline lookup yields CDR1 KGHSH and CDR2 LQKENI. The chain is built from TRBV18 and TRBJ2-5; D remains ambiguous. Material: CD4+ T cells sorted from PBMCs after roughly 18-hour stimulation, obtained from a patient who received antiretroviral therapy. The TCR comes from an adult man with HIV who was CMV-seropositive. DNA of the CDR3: TGTGCCAGCTCACCAGATCTCGGCCCCCAAGAGACCCAGTACTTC. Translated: CASSPDLGPQETQYF.